One and the same sample provided the 15 T cell receptor beta chains below, sequenced in a study of T cell changes during pregnancy in multiple sclerosis (dated by TCRdb to the late 2010s). Receptor libraries were prepared by the immunoSEQ multiplex PCR assay. TCRdb took this table from immuneACCESS and kept in-frame rearrangements with V and J called. Such tables lack part of the clones; where checked against another copy, unresolved V genes explain under half of the gap, and the rest is unexplained. For this sample the table gives roughly 48,000 clones, of which approximately 93% were detected only once. The ten largest clones capture around 0.47% of the sample. The source was CD4+ T cells from peripheral blood mononuclear cells, collected in the first trimester of pregnancy. These receptors came from a female donor with multiple sclerosis, enrolled in a pregnancy study.

The chain is built from TRBV21-1 and TRBJ2-7; the table's D call TRBD1 went unverified against the DNA. TRBV21-1 is tagged as a pseudogene. The CDR3 sequence is 14 residues long. This chain's CDR3 is CASSKEGQTYEQYF. The CDR3 coding sequence is TGTGCCAGCAGCAAAGAGGGACAGACCTACGAGCAGTACTTC.

The chain joins TRBV6-1 to TRBJ1-4; TRBD1 is a possible D gene (6 bases). The V gene's germline CDR1 is MNHNS and CDR2 SASEGT. V was clipped by 5 bases and J by 8 bases, with 12 bases between them. The CDR3 runs to 13 residues. The CDR3 DNA reads as TGTGCCAGCAGTCCCGGGACACTAGAAAAACTGTTTTTT. It translates to CASSPGTLEKLFF.

The rearrangement uses TRBV5-6 and TRBJ2-1; no clear D. CDR3 length: 11 amino acids. The V gene lost 4 bases and the J gene lost 9 bases, with 8 bases spanning the gap. CDR1 and CDR2 (germline): SGHDT, YYEEEE. CDR3: CASSIAVEQFF. The CDR3 DNA reads TGTGCCAGCAGCATAGCCGTTGAGCAGTTCTTC. Complete variable domain (other parts from reference TRBV5-6 and TRBJ2-1): DAGVTQSPTHLIKTRGQQVTLRCSPKSGHDTVSWYQQALGQGPQFIFQYYEEEERQRGNFPDRFSGHQFPNYSSELNVNALLLGDSALYLCASSIAVEQFFGPGTRLTVL.

V gene TRBV30 combines with J gene TRBJ2-1, with 7 positions matching TRBD1. Per the germline V gene, CDR1 is GTSNPN and CDR2 is SVGIG (reference sequence). The CDR3 is made up of 14 amino acids. Trimming removed 4 bases from V and 6 bases from J; junction bases left unmatched: 9. The CDR3 DNA reads as TGTGCCTGGAATTATGGGACAGCTTTCAATGAGCAGTTCTTC. This translates into CAWNYGTAFNEQFF.

The V call is TRBV7-8, the J call TRBJ1-6; a weak D match, TRBD1 (6 bases). Germline V gene data show CDR1 as SGHVS and CDR2 as FQNEAQ. The V gene lost 3 bases and the J gene lost 9 bases, with 21 bases spanning the gap. This CDR3 spans 17 amino acids. CDR3 nucleotide sequence: TGTGCCAGCAGCTTTAAAGGGCTACAGGGAGTGGTTTCACCCCTCCACTTT. It is translated as CASSFKGLQGVVSPLHF. Using reference TRBV7-8 and TRBJ1-6 for the parts outside the CDR3, the full variable domain is GAGVSQSPRYKVAKRGQDVALRCDPISGHVSLFWYQQALGQGPEFLTYFQNEAQLDKSGLPSDRFFAERPEGSVSTLKIQRTQQEDSAVYLCASSFKGLQGVVSPLHFGNGTRLTVT.

The J gene is TRBJ2-3, the V gene TRBV13; TRBD2 matches at 8 bases. The CDR3 is 18 residues long. The V segment lost 1 base and the J segment 2 bases; nucleotides outside the gene matches: 11. CDR1 and CDR2 from the germline V gene are PRHDT and FYEKMQ (reference sequence). The CDR3 sequence: CASSLAPPSSGVTDTQYF. CDR3 sequence (DNA): TGTGCCAGCAGCTTAGCCCCGCCTAGTAGCGGGGTCACAGATACGCAGTATTTT.

This chain links TRBV6-5 with TRBJ1-5, with D unclear. CDR3 length: 14 amino acids. V shed 5 bases and J shed 0 bases, with 8 bases lying between them. CDR1 MNHEY and CDR2 SVGAGI come from the germline V gene. The CDR3 reads CASSAEFSNQPQHF. In nucleotides, the CDR3 is TGTGCCAGCAGTGCTGAGTTTAGCAATCAGCCCCAGCATTTT.

The chain uses TRBV10-3 and TRBJ2-1, with TRBD2 as a possible D gene (6 bases). Per germline, CDR1 ENHRY and CDR2 SYGVKD. V was cut by 10 bases and J by 9 bases, with 28 bases left in between. The CDR3 is 16 amino acids. This CDR3 reads CATRALRGGREGEQFF. The CDR3 region has the DNA TGTGCCACCAGAGCCCTCCGGGGAGGTCGGGAAGGTGAGCAGTTCTTC.

J is TRBJ2-3 and V is TRBV11-3, with D tentatively TRBD1 (6 bases). V dropped 2 bases and J dropped 1 base, with 13 bases sitting between them. Germline values: CDR1 SGHNT, CDR2 YENEEA. The length of the CDR3 is 16 residues. The CDR3 region has the DNA TGTGCCAGCAGCTTACAAACAGGGATTGGCACAGATACGCAGTATTTT. Protein: CASSLQTGIGTDTQYF.

V usage is TRBV11-3 and J usage is TRBJ1-1, with D possibly matching TRBD1 (6 bases). This CDR3 spans 14 amino acids. Trimming removed 5 bases at V and 5 bases at J, with 15 bases between. CDR1 and CDR2 (germline): SGHNT, YENEEA. In DNA, the CDR3 is TGTGCCAGCAGCCCCGCAGGGGCCGGGACTGAAGCTTTCTTT. Amino acid sequence: CASSPAGAGTEAFF. The full variable domain, in which reference TRBV11-3 and TRBJ1-1 provide the parts outside the CDR3, is EAGVVQSPRYKIIEKKQPVAFWCNPISGHNTLYWYLQNLGQGPELLIRYENEEAVDDSQLPKDRFSAERLKGVDSTLKIQPAELGDSAVYLCASSPAGAGTEAFFGQGTRLTVV.

This clone is a singleton in its sample. The rearrangement links TRBV5-5 to TRBJ1-3; TRBD1 aligns across 9 bases. The trim removed 3 bases at V and 3 bases at J, leaving 4 bases unmatched. This CDR3 region has 15 residues. Germline V lookup: CDR1 SGHKS, CDR2 YYEKEE (reference sequence). The CDR3 spells CASSSDRGFGNTIYF. The CDR3 nucleotides read TGTGCCAGCAGCTCGGACAGGGGCTTTGGAAACACCATATATTTT.

This clone was seen a handful of times. The chain recombines TRBV6-5 with TRBJ1-5; D not certain. Germline CDR1 MNHEY, CDR2 SVGAGI. V was cut by 2 bases and J by 6 bases, with 11 bases left in between. CDR3 length: 14 amino acids. The CDR3 sequence: CASSYEGEGQPQHF. The CDR3 DNA reads as TGTGCCAGCAGTTACGAGGGAGAGGGTCAGCCCCAGCATTTT.

CDR3 DNA sequence: TGTGCCAGCAGCTTGGCCCAGGGGATTCGTACAGATACGCAGTATTTT. It codes for CASSLAQGIRTDTQYF. The chain combines TRBV5-6 with TRBJ2-3; maybe TRBD1 (6 bases). The V end was cut by 0 bases, the J end by 3 bases, with 14 bases between. The CDR3 spans 16 residues. Germline V lookup: CDR1 SGHDT, CDR2 YYEEEE.

This chain joins TRBV13 and TRBJ2-1; 7 nucleotides line up with TRBD2. The germline gives CDR1 PRHDT, CDR2 FYEKMQ (reference sequence). This CDR3 contains 12 residues. J lost 5 bases, V lost 8 bases, and 3 bases had no gene match. CDR3 loop: CASGGGNNEQFF. CDR3 in DNA: TGTGCCAGCGGGGGGGGAAACAATGAGCAGTTCTTC.

The chain joins TRBV4-1 to TRBJ1-2; a weak D match, TRBD1 (5 bases). Per the germline V gene, CDR1 is MGHRA and CDR2 is YSYEKL. Trimming pared 2 bases from V and 3 bases from J, leaving 13 bases between. CDR3 length equals 15 residues. This CDR3 reads CASSQPTRQHYGYTF. CDR3 coding DNA: TGCGCCAGCAGCCAACCCACCCGACAGCACTATGGCTACACCTTC.